This entry describes one TCR beta chain. With random hexamers, reverse transcription was performed on about 0.5 to 1 ug of RNA. TCRdb recomputed calls from the immunoSEQ multiplex PCR reads with MiXCR, one row per CDR3 protein. The sample consists of around 77,000 distinct CDR3 sequences, roughly 95% of them appearing once. J lost 5 bases, V lost 6 bases, and 12 bases had no gene match. The CDR3 has 16 residues. Germline CDR1 SGHDT, CDR2 YYEEEE. The sample belongs to a study of CD8 T cells in Susac syndrome. The chain couples TRBV5-6 to TRBJ2-2, with TRBD2 matching over 8 bases. The sample taken for sequencing was CD4+ T cells from PBMCs. This TCR derives from a human donor with multiple sclerosis. The CDR3 nucleotides are TGTGCCAGCACCCCGCAAACCGGACTAGCAACCGGGGAGCTGTTTTTT. Translating it yields CASTPQTGLATGELFF.